This T cell receptor (beta chain) emerged from a study of metastatic and nonmetastatic thyroid tumors. Across the whole study: Repertoire comparisons spanned blood and tumor or nodule tissue from malignant and benign thyroid patients.

This clone was observed at least ten times. Its antigen remains unidentified. Overall study results and limits: According to reports, the diversity of TCR beta was significantly higher in malignant thyroid tumors than in benign nodules, and this held in both blood and tumor samples.

Prior to thyroid surgery, none of the patients had received any treatment. TCRdb re-clonotyped the PCR reads via MiXCR. This table holds about 82,000 clones, around 12% found once. The V gene's germline CDR1 is SGHRS and CDR2 YFSETQ. This CDR3 contains 17 residues. Trimming shortened V by 0 bases and J by 1 base, and 16 bases separated the two germline ends. The chain combines TRBV5-1 with TRBJ2-5; TRBD2 is a possible D gene (6 bases). This receptor was identified in a female donor with papillary thyroid cancer or a benign thyroid nodule (not recorded which). Some clones in this sample may be carry-over from other donors' samples. Material for sequencing was tumor tissue. The CDR3 DNA reads as TGCGCCAGCAGCTTGGGCCGGTGGACTACCCTCCAAGAGACCCAGTACTTC. This gives the protein CASSLGRWTTLQETQYF.